The clone carrying this TCR beta chain was recorded many times. For TCR beta, libraries came from iRepertoire HTBI primers and Arm-PCR of CDR3 regions. MiXCR, run by TCRdb on the multiplex PCR reads, gives a single entry per CDR3 protein. The sample carries more than 450,000 distinct CDR3 sequences, more than 10% recorded once. This sample was included in a study of regulatory T cells in long-lasting Graves disease. Time point defined: newly diagnosed GD, antithyroid drugs for less than 3 months. PBMC-derived RNA was used for the TCR library. These data also formed part of another study, on T cells in Graves' hyperthyroidism and ophthalmopathy. That source reports: Aged 18 to 65, the patients had hyperthyroidism that was newly diagnosed and had lasted under 2 months. Diagnostic assessment was based on clinical symptoms, serum thyroxine and TRAb, thyroid ultrasound and orbital computed tomography.

The sequences come from peripheral blood mononuclear cells (PBMCs), collected at new diagnosis, from a patient treated with antithyroid drugs. This TCR came from a woman aged 30 to 39 with Graves disease.

The CDR3 protein is CAWSVRTATGANYGYTF. As DNA, the CDR3 is TGTGCCTGGAGTGTACGGACAGCCACAGGGGCTAACTATGGCTACACCTTC. The V gene is TRBV30, the J gene TRBJ1-2; TRBD1 aligns across 7 bases. CDR1 is GTSNPN and CDR2 is SVGIG in the germline V gene (reference sequence). The CDR3 runs to 17 residues. With 0 bases clipped from V and 0 bases from J, the junction kept 10 bases outside the gene matches.